The next 4 T cell receptor beta chains were all read from a single sample in a study of T cell responses to AZD1222 COVID-19 vaccine (dated by TCRdb to the early 2020s). The time point label of this sample denotes: baseline before first vaccination. The library was built by means of the immunoSEQ multiplex PCR assay. This is the immuneACCESS table as TCRdb keeps it, with only in-frame sequences that have V and J called. A part of the clones is gone; compared with another copy, unresolved V genes explain less than half, and the rest is unexplained. The sample records 120,000 to 150,000 clones, about 91% of which are singletons. The top ten clonotypes cover about 15% of the sample. Sequences were derived from peripheral blood, sampled on day 0 of AZD1222 vaccination. These receptors all come from an adult in good health.

J is TRBJ1-6 and V is TRBV11-2, with unresolved D. V was pared by 4 bases and J by 4 bases, with 14 bases between. This CDR3 contains 16 residues. Germline values: CDR1 SGHAT, CDR2 FQNNGV. The CDR3 spells CASSYGSEGYNSPLHF. CDR3 sequence (DNA): TGTGCCAGCAGCTATGGGTCCGAAGGGTATAATTCACCCCTCCACTTT.

The chain joins TRBV5-4 to TRBJ2-2; the D is unclear. This CDR3 has 13 amino acids. V was clipped by 0 bases and J by 5 bases, with 5 bases between them. The V gene's germline CDR1 is SGHNT and CDR2 YYREEE (reference sequence). The CDR3 sequence is CASSLDLTGELFF. The CDR3 DNA follows: TGTGCCAGCAGCTTGGATCTTACCGGGGAGCTGTTTTTT.

The V gene is TRBV7-3, the J gene TRBJ2-7, with no clear D. Per the germline V gene, CDR1 is SGHTA and CDR2 is FQGTGA. The CDR3 is 13 amino acids. V shed 5 bases and J shed 3 bases, with 11 bases lying between them. CDR3 sequence: CASSPWVGYEQYF. In nucleotides, the CDR3 is TGTGCCAGCAGCCCCTGGGTGGGCTACGAGCAGTACTTC.

CDR3 in DNA: TGTGCCAGCAGAGCCGACAGGGGTAATTCACCCCTCCACTTT. This encodes CASRADRGNSPLHF. This sequence joins TRBV6-5 and TRBJ1-6; TRBD1 matches 8 bases. The CDR3 is 14 amino acids. The J segment lost 6 bases and the V segment lost 6 bases, leaving 4 bases of the junction unmatched. Germline V gives CDR1 MNHEY, CDR2 SVGAGI.